These T cell receptor beta chains were read from a single sample in a study of neurological immune-mediated disorders. TCRdb re-called the 5' RACE reads through MiXCR, storing one row per CDR3 protein. The sample contains tens of thousands of distinct CDR3 sequences, 4% of which appear only once. The sequencing input was CD4+ T cells from blood. The receptors derive from a woman aged 40 to 49 with multiple sclerosis. Each CDR3 is given with its conserved first and last residue. A D gene is named only where the DNA matches it firmly. Clone size is shown for a subset of rows, as once, few, many or a class of expanded clone.

DNA: TGCGCCAGCAGCTTGAGTGGGGATACGCAGTATTTT
CDR3: CASSLSGDTQYF
D: -
J: TRBJ2-3
size: many
V: TRBV5-1

DNA: TGTGCCAGCAGTTCATTGACTAGTGCGAACACCGGGGAGCTGTTTTTT
CDR3: CASSSLTSANTGELFF
D: -
J: TRBJ2-2
size: many
V: TRBV12-3/TRBV12-4

DNA: TGCGCCAGCAGCTTATTACAGGGGGCGAAATATGGCTACACCTTC
CDR3: CASSLLQGAKYGYTF
D: TRBD1
J: TRBJ1-2
size: many
V: TRBV5-1

DNA: TGCAGTGCTAGAGATCAGGGGGTGATCCGAGAGACCCAGTACTTC
CDR3: CSARDQGVIRETQYF
D: TRBD1
J: TRBJ2-5
size: many
V: TRBV20-1

DNA: TGTGCCAGCAGCTTTCGCGGACAGGGCACAGATACGCAGTATTTT
CDR3: CASSFRGQGTDTQYF
D: TRBD1
J: TRBJ2-3
size: many
V: TRBV5-5

DNA: TGTGCCAGCTCAACTGGGAAATTAAACACTGAAGCTTTCTTT
CDR3: CASSTGKLNTEAFF
D: -
J: TRBJ1-1
size: -
V: TRBV4-2

DNA: TGTGCCAGCAGTTACTCGAACGTCGGCGGGGAAGAGACCCAGTACTTC
CDR3: CASSYSNVGGEETQYF
D: -
J: TRBJ2-5
size: many
V: TRBV6-5

DNA: TGCGCCAGCAGGGTAACAGGGGGCCCGGGCACCGAAGCTTTCTTT
CDR3: CASRVTGGPGTEAFF
D: TRBD1
J: TRBJ1-1
size: -
V: TRBV5-1

DNA: TGCGCCAGCAGCCAGAGGGACAGCTATCAGCCCCAGCATTTT
CDR3: CASSQRDSYQPQHF
D: TRBD1
J: TRBJ1-5
size: many
V: TRBV4-1

DNA: TGCGCCAGCAGCTCCCGTTGGGGGAGTCAAGAGACCCAGTACTTC
CDR3: CASSSRWGSQETQYF
D: -
J: TRBJ2-5
size: many
V: TRBV5-1